This TCR beta chain was identified during a study of cytomegalovirus exposure and HLA in healthy donors. Study results and caveats: Later analysis revealed greater clonal expansion in HLA-associated TCR beta chains than in equally common others. According to a later analysis, most TCR beta chains associated with CMV appeared HLA-restricted. A missense DCLRE1C variant was associated with V- and J-gene trimming of TCR beta chains in a later analysis, and an independent cohort replicated the association.

PCR was performed using 60 Vbeta and 13 Jbeta primers. Some clones are missing from TCRdb's copy, which holds only in-frame ones; the method was immunoSEQ multiplex PCR. The table shows about 160,000 clones, with 65% to 90% occurring only once. Remarks on this clone: Its matching antigen is unknown.

CDR1 is SGHVS and CDR2 is FQNEAQ in the germline V gene. The CDR3 runs 13 residues. With 4 bases removed from V and 3 bases from J, the gap between germline ends came to 7 bases. Material for sequencing was PBMCs. V is TRBV7-8 and J is TRBJ1-5; D is undetermined. The TCR was taken from a man in his fifties or sixties in good health and CMV-seropositive. The CDR3 nucleotides are TGTGCCAGCAGCTCAGGTCCCAATCAGCCCCAGCATTTT. Protein: CASSSGPNQPQHF.